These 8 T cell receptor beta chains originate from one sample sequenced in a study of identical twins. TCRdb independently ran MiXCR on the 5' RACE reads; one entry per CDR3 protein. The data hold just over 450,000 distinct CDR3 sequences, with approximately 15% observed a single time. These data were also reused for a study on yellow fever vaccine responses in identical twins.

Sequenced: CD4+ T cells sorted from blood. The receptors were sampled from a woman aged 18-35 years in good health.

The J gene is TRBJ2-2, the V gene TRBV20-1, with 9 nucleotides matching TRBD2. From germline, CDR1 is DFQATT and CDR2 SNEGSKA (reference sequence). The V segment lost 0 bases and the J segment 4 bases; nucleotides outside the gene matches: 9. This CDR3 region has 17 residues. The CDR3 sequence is CSARDVAGELFTGELFF. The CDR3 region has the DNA TGCAGTGCTAGAGATGTAGCGGGAGAATTGTTCACCGGGGAGCTGTTTTTT.

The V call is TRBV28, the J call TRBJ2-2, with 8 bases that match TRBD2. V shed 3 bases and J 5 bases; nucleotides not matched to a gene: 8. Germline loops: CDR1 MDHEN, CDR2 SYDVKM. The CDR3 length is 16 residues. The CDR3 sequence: CASSLNRLATTGELFF. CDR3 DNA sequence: TGTGCCAGCAGTTTGAATAGACTAGCGACAACCGGGGAGCTGTTTTTT.

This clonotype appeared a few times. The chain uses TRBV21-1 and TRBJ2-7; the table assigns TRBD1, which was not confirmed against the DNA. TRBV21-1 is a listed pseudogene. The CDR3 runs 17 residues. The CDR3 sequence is CASSKKVTGTDSYEQYF. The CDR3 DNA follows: TGTGCCAGCAGCAAAAAGGTAACCGGGACAGACTCCTACGAGCAGTACTTC.

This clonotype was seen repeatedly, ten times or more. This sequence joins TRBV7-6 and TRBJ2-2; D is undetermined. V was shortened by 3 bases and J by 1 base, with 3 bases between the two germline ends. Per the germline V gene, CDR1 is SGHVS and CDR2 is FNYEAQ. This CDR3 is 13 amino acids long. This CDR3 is CASSFKNTGELFF. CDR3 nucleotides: TGTGCCAGCAGCTTCAAGAACACCGGGGAGCTGTTTTTT.

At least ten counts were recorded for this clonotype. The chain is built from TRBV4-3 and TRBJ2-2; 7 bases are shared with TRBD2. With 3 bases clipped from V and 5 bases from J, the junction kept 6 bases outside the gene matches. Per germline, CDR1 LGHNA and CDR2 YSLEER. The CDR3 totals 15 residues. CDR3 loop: CASSQGSSGTGELFF. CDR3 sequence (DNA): TGCGCCAGCAGCCAGGGGTCTAGCGGTACCGGGGAGCTGTTTTTT.

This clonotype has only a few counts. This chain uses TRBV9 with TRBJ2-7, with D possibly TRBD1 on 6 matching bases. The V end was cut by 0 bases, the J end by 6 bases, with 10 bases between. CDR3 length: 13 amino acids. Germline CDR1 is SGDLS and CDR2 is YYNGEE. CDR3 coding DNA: TGTGCCAGCAGCGTAGACAGGGTAACCGAGCAGTACTTC. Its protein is CASSVDRVTEQYF. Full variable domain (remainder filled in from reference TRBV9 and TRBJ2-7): DSGVTQTPKHLITATGQRVTLRCSPRSGDLSVYWYQQSLDQGLQFLIQYYNGEERAKGNILERFSAQQFPDLHSELNLSSLELGDSALYFCASSVDRVTEQYFGPGTRLTVT.

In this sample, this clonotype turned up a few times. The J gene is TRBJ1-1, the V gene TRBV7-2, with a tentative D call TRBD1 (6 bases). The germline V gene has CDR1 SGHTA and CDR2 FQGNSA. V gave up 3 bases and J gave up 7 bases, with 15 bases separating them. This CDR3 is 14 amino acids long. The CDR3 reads CASSFQIQQGEAFF. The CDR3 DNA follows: TGTGCCAGCAGCTTTCAGATCCAACAGGGTGAAGCTTTCTTT.

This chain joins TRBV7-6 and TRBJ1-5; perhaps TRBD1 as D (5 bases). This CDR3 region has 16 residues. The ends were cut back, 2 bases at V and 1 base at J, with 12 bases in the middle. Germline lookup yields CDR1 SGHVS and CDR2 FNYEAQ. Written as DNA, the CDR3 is TGTGCCAGCAGCTTACTGCCCAGGGCCAGCAATCAGCCCCAGCATTTT. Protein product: CASSLLPRASNQPQHF.